The 21 T cell receptor beta chains in this list originate from one sample, sequenced in a study of T cell repertoires in cytomegalovirus infection. A single record per CDR3 protein comes from TCRdb applying MiXCR to the reads. The data hold some 900,000 distinct CDR3 sequences, with about 33% observed a single time. Antigens of these TCRs are unknown. Sequenced here: cultured CD8+ T cells from PBMCs, sampled from culture after CMV antigen stimulation. The receptors derive from a human donor in good health (CMV status not recorded). Some clones in this sample may be carry-over from other donors' samples.

V gene TRBV12-3 or TRBV12-4 combines with J gene TRBJ2-1, with 9 bases matching TRBD2. V lost 0 bases to trimming and J lost 3 bases; unmatched junction nucleotides: 3. The CDR3 is 16 amino acids. The CDR3: CASSLAPAGGYNEQFF. CDR3 in DNA: TGTGCCAGCAGTTTAGCCCCAGCGGGGGGCTACAATGAGCAGTTCTTC.

Comment on this clonotype: With a much larger clone just one base away, this may be a read error. V gene TRBV7-2 combines with J gene TRBJ1-3; 10 positions match TRBD1. The CDR3 contains 15 residues. The germline gives CDR1 SGHTA, CDR2 FQGNSA. CDR3 sequence reads: CVSRRDRGDGNTIYF. In nucleotides, the CDR3 is TGTGTCAGCAGACGGGACAGGGGTGACGGAAACACCATATATTTT.

The sample holds a few counts of this clonotype. This chain joins TRBV4-1 and TRBJ1-2; possibly TRBD1 for D (5 bases). Between the trimmed V and J ends, which lost 2 bases and 2 bases, there was a span of 12 bases. The CDR3 contains 15 residues. CDR1 is MGHRA, CDR2 YSYEKL, per germline. The CDR3 sequence is CASSQTNQGNYGYTF. CDR3 DNA sequence: TGCGCCAGCAGCCAAACGAACCAGGGAAACTATGGCTACACCTTC.

The chain combines TRBV20-1 with TRBJ2-7; D remains unclear. CDR1 DFQATT and CDR2 SNEGSKA come from the germline V gene (reference sequence). The CDR3 spans 14 residues. With 2 bases removed from V and 0 bases from J, the gap between germline ends came to 11 bases. CDR3 sequence (DNA): TGCAGTGCTAGAAATTTGCGGTCCTCCTACGAGCAGTACTTC. Translation gives CSARNLRSSYEQYF.

About this clonotype itself: An end of the junction differs from the germline gene, which may be a read error. The rearrangement joins TRBV7-2 to TRBJ2-3; D is unresolved. CDR1 and CDR2 from the germline V gene are SGHTA and FQGNSA. CDR3 length: 15 residues. The CDR3 region has the DNA TGTGCCAACAGCTTTGTGGCAGCATACACAGATACGCAGTATTTT. It is translated as CANSFVAAYTDTQYF.

This clonotype was observed many times. In DNA, the CDR3 is TGTGCCAGCAGCGTATGGGGGACTAGCACAGATACGCAGTATTTT. Its translation is CASSVWGTSTDTQYF. The chain has TRBV9 and TRBJ2-3; D is perhaps TRBD2 (6 bases). This CDR3 region has 15 residues. The V end was cut by 1 base, the J end by 0 bases, with 9 bases between. Germline V lookup: CDR1 SGDLS, CDR2 YYNGEE.

The chain combines TRBV9 with TRBJ2-3, with D perhaps TRBD1 (5 bases). CDR1 is SGDLS and CDR2 is YYNGEE in the germline V gene. This CDR3 is 14 amino acids long. V lost 0 bases and J 2 bases, leaving 7 bases between the germline ends. The CDR3 loop reads CASSVEGNTDTQYF. CDR3 coding DNA: TGTGCCAGCAGCGTAGAGGGGAACACAGATACGCAGTATTTT. Complete variable domain (other parts from reference TRBV9 and TRBJ2-3): DSGVTQTPKHLITATGQRVTLRCSPRSGDLSVYWYQQSLDQGLQFLIQYYNGEERAKGNILERFSAQQFPDLHSELNLSSLELGDSALYFCASSVEGNTDTQYFGPGTRLTVL.

This clonotype was recorded at least ten times. The rearrangement uses TRBV7-9 and TRBJ1-5; TRBD1 aligns across 7 bases. CDR1 SEHNR and CDR2 FQNEAQ come from the germline V gene (reference sequence). The CDR3 contains 14 residues. Trimming removed 2 bases from V and 9 bases from J; junction bases left unmatched: 7. The CDR3 spells CASSLLAGGPPQHF. In nucleotides, the CDR3 is TGTGCCAGCAGCTTATTGGCAGGGGGGCCGCCCCAGCATTTT.

This clonotype was recorded a few times. This chain joins TRBV19 and TRBJ1-1; D uncertain. V lost 5 bases, J lost 7 bases, and 8 bases lay in between. This CDR3 is 11 amino acids long. Germline assignment: CDR1 LNHDA and CDR2 SQIVND (reference sequence). In DNA, the CDR3 is TGTGCCAGTAGTTTCGATCATGAAGCTTTCTTT. Protein: CASSFDHEAFF.

This clonotype has a handful of counts. The chain links TRBV29-1 to TRBJ1-1; D gene uncertain. The CDR3 contains 14 residues. Germline V gene lookup returns CDR1 SQVTM and CDR2 ANQGSEA. The V end lost 0 bases, the J end lost 7 bases, and 15 bases lay between the germline ends. CDR3 residues: CSVEETSRQDEAFF. The CDR3 bases are TGCAGCGTTGAAGAAACCTCTAGGCAAGATGAAGCTTTCTTT.

This clonotype was detected a few times. This chain connects TRBV27 to TRBJ1-5; TRBD1 matches 11 bases. Germline CDR1 and CDR2: MNHEY and SMNVEV (reference sequence). V gave up 5 bases and J gave up 5 bases; unmatched junction bases: 5. The CDR3 has 15 amino acids. CDR3 region: CASSEGQGVDQPQHF. The DNA of the CDR3 is TGTGCCAGCAGTGAGGGACAGGGGGTCGATCAGCCCCAGCATTTT.

This clonotype appeared a single time. The rearrangement uses TRBV6-2 or TRBV6-3 and TRBJ1-5; D might be TRBD1 (5 bases). Trimming removed 5 bases from V and 5 bases from J, with 16 bases in between. The germline V gene has CDR1 MNHEY and CDR2 SVGEGT. The CDR3 has 15 residues. CDR3: CASSNLRDGYQPQHF. CDR3 in DNA: TGTGCCAGCAGTAACCTCCGGGACGGGTATCAGCCCCAGCATTTT.

This chain uses TRBV27 with TRBJ2-1; no clear D gene. The V end was cut by 0 bases, the J end by 3 bases, with 9 bases between. Germline lookup yields CDR1 MNHEY and CDR2 SMNVEV (reference sequence). This CDR3 spans 15 amino acids. CDR3 nucleotide sequence: TGTGCCAGCAGTTTATCGCTACCAGACTACAATGAGCAGTTCTTC. This sequence encodes CASSLSLPDYNEQFF.

There are a few counts of this clonotype. CDR3 in DNA: TGTGCCAGCAGCTTATACGGCGGTACCCCTGACGAGCAGTACTTC. Its protein product is CASSLYGGTPDEQYF. The chain uses TRBV7-6 and TRBJ2-7; no clear D gene. With 2 bases removed from V and 5 bases from J, the gap between germline ends came to 16 bases. Germline lookup yields CDR1 SGHVS and CDR2 FNYEAQ. CDR3 length equals 15 residues.

This clonotype was observed a few times. V usage is TRBV15 and J usage is TRBJ1-1, with D hard to call. The CDR3 has 13 amino acids. Between the trimmed V and J ends, which lost 0 bases and 3 bases, there was a span of 5 bases. Germline V CDR1 and CDR2: LNHNV, YYDKDF (reference sequence). The CDR3 sequence is CATSRDLHTEAFF. CDR3 DNA: TGTGCCACCAGCAGAGATCTGCACACTGAAGCTTTCTTT.

This clonotype was seen more than once but under ten times. This rearrangement joins TRBV6-2 or TRBV6-3 to TRBJ2-1; possible D gene TRBD1, 6 bases. There are 17 residues in the CDR3. Germline V lookup: CDR1 MNHEY, CDR2 SVGEGT. The V end was cut by 0 bases, the J end by 3 bases, with 15 bases between. CDR3 region: CASSYSRTASFYNEQFF. The CDR3 DNA reads TGTGCCAGCAGTTACTCCCGGACAGCGTCCTTCTACAATGAGCAGTTCTTC.

Regarding this clonotype: Just one base apart from a much larger clone, this may be a read error. The J gene is TRBJ2-7, the V gene TRBV7-9; 9 bases fit TRBD2. From germline, CDR1 is SEHNR and CDR2 FQNEAQ (reference sequence). The CDR3 sequence is 14 residues long. V trimming: 1 base; J trimming: 6 bases; junction bases outside the gene matches: 4. CDR3 DNA sequence: TGTGCCAGCAGCTTAGGCGGGGGGGCCTGCGAGCAGTACTTC. Translating gives CASSLGGGACEQYF.

This clonotype has a count of ten or more. V usage is TRBV7-9 and J usage is TRBJ2-1, with unresolved D. V lost 5 bases and J lost 9, with 23 bases in between. The CDR3 is 16 residues long. From germline, CDR1 is SEHNR and CDR2 FQNEAQ (reference sequence). The CDR3 DNA reads TGTGCCAGCAGCCACCTCAGCATGGTGCCGACGGGTGAGCAGTTCTTC. Protein sequence: CASSHLSMVPTGEQFF.

This clonotype has a single count. This may stem from a read error, because a much larger clone lies one nucleotide away. The chain joins TRBV7-2 to TRBJ2-3; TRBD2 agrees at 10 bases. Germline CDR1 SGHTA, CDR2 FQGNSA. The CDR3 contains 17 residues. DNA for the CDR3: TGTGCCAGCAGCCCCGCACTAGCGGGACCAAACACAGGTACGCAGTATTTT. Its protein is CASSPALAGPNTGTQYF.

There are a few counts of this clonotype. This sequence joins TRBV6-6 and TRBJ1-2; D remains ambiguous. V was pared by 3 bases and J by 3 bases, with 5 bases between. The germline CDR1 and CDR2 sequences are MNHNY and SVGAGI (reference sequence). The CDR3 is made up of 12 amino acids. CDR3 coding DNA: TGTGCCAGCAGTTATACGGACTATGGCTACACCTTC. Protein: CASSYTDYGYTF.

This clonotype was counted at least ten times. CDR3 sequence reads: CASSSYEGPEPYEQYV. CDR3 DNA: TGTGCCAGCAGCTCGTATGAAGGTCCTGAGCCCTACGAGCAGTACGTC. This chain links TRBV7-8 with TRBJ2-7; D not resolved. The CDR3 has 16 amino acids. Trimming removed 4 bases at V and 2 bases at J, with 18 bases between. Germline V gene sequence: CDR1 SGHVS, CDR2 FQNEAQ.